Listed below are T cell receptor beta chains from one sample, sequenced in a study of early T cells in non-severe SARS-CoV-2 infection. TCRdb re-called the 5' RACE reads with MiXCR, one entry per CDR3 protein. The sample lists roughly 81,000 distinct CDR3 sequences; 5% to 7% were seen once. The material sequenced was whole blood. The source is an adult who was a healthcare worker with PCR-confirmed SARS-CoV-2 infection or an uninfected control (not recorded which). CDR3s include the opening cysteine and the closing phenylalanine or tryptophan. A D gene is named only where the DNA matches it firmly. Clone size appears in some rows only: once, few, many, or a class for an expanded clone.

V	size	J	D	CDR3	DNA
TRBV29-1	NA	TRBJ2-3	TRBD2	CSVVPGLEGTDTQYF	TGCAGCGTGGTCCCGGGACTAGAAGGCACAGATACGCAGTATTTT
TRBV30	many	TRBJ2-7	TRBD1	CAWSPDRGYEQYF	TGTGCCTGGAGCCCCGACAGGGGGTACGAGCAGTACTTC
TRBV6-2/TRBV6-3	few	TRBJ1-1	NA	CASSYGRVGTEAFF	TGTGCCAGCAGTTACGGCCGGGTTGGCACTGAAGCTTTCTTT
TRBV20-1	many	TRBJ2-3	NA	CSAIRSQEPTDTQYF	TGCAGTGCAATCAGATCCCAAGAGCCCACAGATACGCAGTATTTT
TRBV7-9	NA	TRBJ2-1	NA	CASSLVTYEQFF	TGTGCCAGCAGCTTAGTAACGTATGAGCAGTTCTTC
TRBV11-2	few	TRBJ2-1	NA	CASSLSRLYNEQFF	TGTGCCAGCAGCCTATCCAGATTATACAATGAGCAGTTCTTC
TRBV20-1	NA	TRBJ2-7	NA	CSASKDSRTYEQYF	TGCAGTGCTAGTAAGGACAGTCGTACCTACGAGCAGTACTTC
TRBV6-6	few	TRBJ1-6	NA	CASQGVDSANSPLHF	TGTGCCAGCCAAGGGGTAGACAGCGCAAATTCACCCCTCCACTTT
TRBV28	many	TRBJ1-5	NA	CASSARTRPQHF	TGTGCCAGCAGTGCGCGGACTCGGCCCCAGCATTTT
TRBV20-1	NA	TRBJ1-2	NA	CSGVQGFGYTF	TGCAGTGGGGTCCAGGGGTTTGGCTACACCTTC
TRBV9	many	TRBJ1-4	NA	CASSVGRIGATNEKLFF	TGTGCCAGCAGCGTAGGCCGGATAGGTGCAACTAATGAAAAACTGTTTTTT
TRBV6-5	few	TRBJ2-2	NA	CASRGASDTGELFF	TGTGCCAGCAGGGGGGCATCGGACACCGGGGAGCTGTTTTTT
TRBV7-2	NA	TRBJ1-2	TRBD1	CASSNHRDRGRDGYTF	TGTGCCAGCAGCAACCACCGGGACAGGGGGCGAGATGGCTACACCTTC
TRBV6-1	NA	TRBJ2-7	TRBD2	CASSEAGSGSYEQYF	TGTGCCAGCAGTGAAGCCGGTAGCGGGAGCTACGAGCAGTACTTC
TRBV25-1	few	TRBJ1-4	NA	CASSEFGATNEKLFF	TGTGCCAGCAGTGAGTTCGGGGCAACTAATGAAAAACTGTTTTTT
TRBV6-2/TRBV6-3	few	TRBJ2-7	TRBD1	CASSYGGQKGYEQYF	TGTGCCAGCAGTTACGGGGGACAGAAGGGATACGAGCAGTACTTC
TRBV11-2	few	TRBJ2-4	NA	CASRRLAKNIQYF	TGTGCCAGCAGGCGATTAGCCAAAAACATTCAGTACTTC
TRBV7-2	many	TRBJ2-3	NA	CASSLRWGVQADTQYF	TGTGCCAGCAGCCTGAGGTGGGGAGTACAGGCAGATACGCAGTATTTT
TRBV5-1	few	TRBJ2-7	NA	CASSFFGDEQYF	TGCGCCAGCAGCTTTTTTGGAGACGAGCAGTACTTC
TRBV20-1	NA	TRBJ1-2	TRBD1	CSARSITQGAASGYTF	TGCAGTGCTCGTAGCATTACACAGGGGGCGGCTAGCGGCTACACCTTC
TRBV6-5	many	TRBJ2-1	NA	CASSYSRLVNEQFF	TGTGCCAGCAGTTACTCCCGACTAGTCAATGAGCAGTTCTTC
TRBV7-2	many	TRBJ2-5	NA	CASSPLQGRGQETQYF	TGTGCCAGCAGCCCCCTACAGGGGCGGGGGCAAGAGACCCAGTACTTC
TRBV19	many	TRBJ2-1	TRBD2	CASRVAGAYNEQFF	TGTGCCAGTAGGGTAGCGGGAGCCTACAATGAGCAGTTCTTC
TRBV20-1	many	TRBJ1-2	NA	CSAPLGKGYGYTF	TGCAGTGCCCCGTTGGGGAAGGGCTATGGCTACACCTTC
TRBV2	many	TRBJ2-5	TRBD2	CASSVRRTSGRSQETQYF	TGTGCCAGCAGTGTTAGACGGACTAGCGGGAGAAGCCAAGAGACCCAGTACTTC
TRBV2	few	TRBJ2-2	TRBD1	CASSPGQDGELFF	TGTGCCAGCAGCCCGGGACAGGACGGGGAGCTGTTTTTT
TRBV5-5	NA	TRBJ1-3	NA	CAGSLGYGDSGNTIYF	TGTGCCGGCAGCTTGGGATATGGGGACTCTGGAAACACCATATATTTT
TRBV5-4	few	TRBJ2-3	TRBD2	CASSLRLAGITDTQYF	TGTGCCAGCAGCTTAAGACTAGCGGGAATCACAGATACGCAGTATTTT
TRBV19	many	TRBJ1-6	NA	CAGGTGNSPLHF	TGTGCCGGCGGGACGGGTAATTCACCCCTCCACTTT
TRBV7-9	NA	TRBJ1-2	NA	CASSNTWTDGYTF	TGTGCCAGCAGTAATACTTGGACAGATGGCTACACCTTC
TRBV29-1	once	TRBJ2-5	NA	CSVARDQETQYF	TGCAGCGTTGCCCGGGATCAAGAGACCCAGTACTTC
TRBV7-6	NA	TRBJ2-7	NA	CASSLGLSTDSYEQYF	TGTGCCAGCAGCTTAGGATTGTCGACGGACTCCTACGAGCAGTACTTC
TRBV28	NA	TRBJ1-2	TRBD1	CASSGSGQGATGYTF	TGTGCCAGCAGTGGCTCGGGACAGGGGGCGACTGGCTACACCTTC
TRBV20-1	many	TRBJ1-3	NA	CSAEDGPDTGNTIYF	TGCAGTGCTGAGGACGGACCCGATACTGGAAACACCATATATTTT